These 24 T cell receptor beta chains came from one sample sequenced in a study of blood T cells in healthy people across ages. A second roughly 6 to 12 cycle PCR used barcoded and J-beta primers. TCRdb re-called the 5' RACE reads with MiXCR, one entry per CDR3 protein. The data contain about 1.7 million distinct CDR3 sequences, roughly 28% of them seen just once; the ten biggest clones take up roughly 8%. The sequenced material came from blood. These receptors came from a woman in her twenties or thirties in good health.

The rearrangement links TRBV5-5 to TRBJ2-1, with TRBD2 matching 10 bases. With V trimmed by 0 bases and J by 7 bases, 10 bases remained unmatched. This CDR3 spans 17 amino acids. Germline V gene lookup returns CDR1 SGHKS and CDR2 YYEKEE (reference sequence). CDR3 protein: CASSLVHLAGVGNEQFF. CDR3 DNA: TGTGCCAGCAGCTTGGTTCACCTAGCGGGAGTCGGTAATGAGCAGTTCTTC.

This clonotype has at least ten counts. The genes are TRBV15 and TRBJ2-7; 7 nucleotides line up with TRBD1. This CDR3 is 14 amino acids long. CDR1 and CDR2 (germline): LNHNV, YYDKDF (reference sequence). The trim removed 8 bases at V and 7 bases at J, leaving 14 bases unmatched. CDR3 region: CATAPGDSSREQYF. CDR3 coding DNA: TGTGCCACCGCACCTGGGGACAGTTCGAGAGAGCAGTACTTC. Combining the CDR3 with reference TRBV15 and TRBJ2-7 gives the whole variable domain DAMVIQNPRYQVTQFGKPVTLSCSQTLNHNVMYWYQQKSSQAPKLLFHYYDKDFNNEADTPDNFQSRRPNTSFCFLDIRSPGLGDTAMYLCATAPGDSSREQYFGPGTRLTVT.

The V and J genes are TRBV6-2 or TRBV6-3 and TRBJ2-2; possibly TRBD2 for D (6 bases). V was cut by 6 bases and J by 4 bases, with 15 bases left in between. Germline V CDR1 and CDR2: MNHEY, SVGEGT. The CDR3 consists of 15 residues. CDR3 DNA: TGTGCCAGCAGCCCCCAGGTCGGGAGCACCGGGGAGCTGTTTTTT. It encodes CASSPQVGSTGELFF.

The chain combines TRBV15 with TRBJ1-5; D gene uncertain. The V and J ends lost 3 bases and 6 bases respectively, with 9 bases between them. The germline V gene encodes CDR1 LNHNV and CDR2 YYDKDF (reference sequence). The length of the CDR3 is 13 residues. DNA of the CDR3: TGTGCCACCAGCAGCGAACAGACTCAGCCCCAGCATTTT. Translated, it gives CATSSEQTQPQHF.

This clonotype was counted only a few times. The chain joins TRBV7-2 to TRBJ1-1; D unresolved. The CDR3 contains 13 residues. Trimming left V 4 bases short and J 4 bases short, with 10 bases between. Germline V lookup: CDR1 SGHTA, CDR2 FQGNSA. CDR3 amino acids: CASSSWGATEAFF. The CDR3 bases are TGTGCCAGCAGCTCCTGGGGTGCCACTGAAGCTTTCTTT.

This clonotype was detected only a few times. The CDR3 sequence: CASSRIGTSGSYEQFF. Written as DNA, the CDR3 is TGTGCCAGCAGCCGCATAGGGACTAGCGGGAGCTATGAGCAGTTCTTC. The chain combines TRBV14 with TRBJ2-1; TRBD2 matches at 14 bases. CDR1 and CDR2 from the germline V gene are SGHDN and FVKESK. The CDR3 loop spans 16 amino acids. J lost 8 bases, V lost 4 bases, and 7 bases had no gene match.

Details on this clonotype: A much larger clone sits a single nucleotide away, making a read error possible. The V and J genes are TRBV25-1 and TRBJ2-5; 8 bases agree with TRBD2. The CDR3 length is 14 residues. Germline V CDR1 and CDR2: MGHDK, SYGVNS. V dropped 5 bases and J dropped 9; count of bases not matched to a gene: 11. As DNA, the CDR3 is TGTGCCAGCAGTCAAGCGGGAGTCCCCGAGGCCCAGTACTTC. Encoded protein: CASSQAGVPEAQYF.

This sequence joins TRBV20-1 and TRBJ2-3; TRBD2 agrees at 8 bases. Trimming took 2 bases from V and 0 from J; bases not matched to a gene: 7. The V gene's germline CDR1 is DFQATT and CDR2 SNEGSKA (reference sequence). This CDR3 has 16 residues. CDR3: CSARKSGGWSTDTQYF. The CDR3 bases are TGCAGTGCTAGAAAAAGCGGGGGCTGGAGCACAGATACGCAGTATTTT.

This clonotype was detected many times. Germline and junction disagree at one end, which may indicate a read error. The rearrangement uses TRBV4-1 and TRBJ2-7, with TRBD2 identical over 7 bases. This CDR3 has 12 residues. Germline CDR1 is MGHRA and CDR2 is YSYEKL. Here the CDR3 reads CASSQRGDEQYF. The CDR3 DNA is TGTGCCAGCAGCCAACGGGGGGACGAGCAGTACTTC.

Comment on this clonotype: An end of the junction does not agree with germline; a read error may underlie this. The chain uses TRBV20-1 and TRBJ2-5; no reliable D call. Germline V lookup: CDR1 DFQATT, CDR2 SNEGSKA (reference sequence). This CDR3 spans 10 amino acids. CDR3 residues: CSASQETRYF. The CDR3 bases are TGCAGTGCTAGTCAAGAGACCCGGTACTTC.

The chain couples TRBV21-1 to TRBJ2-7. TRBV21-1 is a recognized pseudogene. The CDR3 has 13 amino acids. The CDR3 loop is CASSIGLPYEQYF. Here the CDR3 DNA reads TGTGCCAGCAGCATTGGTTTGCCCTACGAGCAGTACTTC.

This clonotype was seen a few times. The chain combines TRBV20-1 with TRBJ2-7; the match to TRBD2 covers 9 bases. The CDR3 spans 14 residues. CDR1 and CDR2 from the germline V gene are DFQATT and SNEGSKA (reference sequence). With 6 bases clipped from V and 1 base from J, the junction kept 7 bases outside the gene matches. CDR3 loop: CSALRLAESYEQYF. DNA for the CDR3: TGCAGTGCGTTAAGACTAGCGGAGTCCTACGAGCAGTACTTC.

The sample holds a few counts of this clonotype. This chain connects TRBV10-3 to TRBJ2-5; 10 bases fit TRBD2. Germline V gene lookup returns CDR1 ENHRY and CDR2 SYGVKD. With 4 bases clipped from V and 0 bases from J, the junction kept 2 bases outside the gene matches. This CDR3 region has 15 residues. In DNA form, the CDR3 reads TGTGCCATCAGTGGTCTAGCGGGGGACCAAGAGACCCAGTACTTC. The encoded protein is CAISGLAGDQETQYF.

V usage is TRBV6-2 or TRBV6-3 and J usage is TRBJ2-7; no firm D call. Deletions cut 8 bases from V and 0 bases from J, with 11 bases between. Germline CDR1 reads MNHEY; CDR2 reads SVGEGT. The CDR3 is made up of 13 amino acids. CDR3 protein: CASLPGRSYEQYF. Here the CDR3 DNA reads TGTGCCAGCCTCCCAGGACGCTCCTACGAGCAGTACTTC.

The chain uses TRBV7-2 and TRBJ2-1; 10 bases agree with TRBD2. The V segment lost 5 bases and the J segment 6 bases; nucleotides outside the gene matches: 13. Per the germline V gene, CDR1 is SGHTA and CDR2 is FQGNSA. CDR3 size: 17 residues. In DNA, the CDR3 is TGTGCCAGCAGCCCACAAGGTATAGGACTAGCGGTCAATGAGCAGTTCTTC. As protein: CASSPQGIGLAVNEQFF.

This rearrangement joins TRBV29-1 to TRBJ2-7, with a possible D match to TRBD2 (6 bases). CDR1 is SQVTM, CDR2 ANQGSEA, per germline. The CDR3 length is 16 residues. The germline V and J ends were trimmed by 6 bases and 7 bases, with 28 bases remaining between them. DNA for the CDR3: TGCAGCGTCTTCGGACTACCTAAAAGCTCCTACAATGAGCAGTACTTC. Translation gives CSVFGLPKSSYNEQYF.

This clonotype has just a few counts. J is TRBJ1-5 and V is TRBV12-5, with D possibly matching TRBD1 (6 bases). Germline CDR1 LGHNT, CDR2 FRNRAP. The CDR3 is 16 amino acids. V shed 3 bases and J shed 8 bases, with 20 bases lying between them. CDR3 in amino acids: CASGLSADRGIKPQHF. The CDR3, as DNA: TGTGCTAGTGGTTTATCAGCGGACAGAGGAATCAAGCCCCAGCATTTT.

Only one count was recorded for this clonotype. This may arise from a read error, as a much more abundant clone is one base away. The chain recombines TRBV5-5 with TRBJ2-7; D is possibly TRBD1 or TRBD2 (5 bases each). Between the trimmed V and J ends, which lost 4 bases and 9 bases, there was a span of 23 bases. From germline, CDR1 is SGHKS and CDR2 YYEKEE (reference sequence). This CDR3 spans 15 amino acids. The CDR3, as DNA: TGTGCCAGCAGCGTCCGGGACCAAACGGGGTTGGTGCAGTACTTC. It encodes CASSVRDQTGLVQYF. The variable domain in full, with the rest retrieved from reference TRBV5-5 and TRBJ2-7, is DAGVTQSPTHLIKTRGQQVTLRCSPISGHKSVSWYQQVLGQGPQFIFQYYEKEERGRGNFPDRFSARQFPNYSSELNVNALLLGDSALYLCASSVRDQTGLVQYFGPGTRLTVT.

V and J are TRBV5-1 and TRBJ1-2; 7 positions match TRBD1. V gave up 4 bases and J gave up 0 bases; unmatched junction bases: 9. CDR3 size: 16 residues. From germline, CDR1 is SGHRS and CDR2 YFSETQ. CDR3 region: CASSPGQAPTNYGYTF. In DNA, the CDR3 is TGCGCCAGCAGCCCCGGACAGGCTCCCACTAACTATGGCTACACCTTC.

The V gene is TRBV6-2 or TRBV6-3, the J gene TRBJ1-2; no clear D. V gave up 2 bases and J gave up 8 bases, with 21 bases separating them. The V gene's germline CDR1 is MNHEY and CDR2 SVGEGT. The CDR3 covers 16 residues. In nucleotides, the CDR3 is TGTGCCAGCAGTTACCGGTTAGCAAGAGGGCTTTCCGGCTACACCTTC. Translated: CASSYRLARGLSGYTF.

V and J are TRBV6-4 and TRBJ2-3; D gene unclear. CDR1 is MRHNA and CDR2 is SNTAGT in the germline V gene. V lost 4 bases and J 4 bases, leaving 12 bases between the germline ends. CDR3 length: 14 residues. The CDR3 DNA is TGTGCCAGCAGTGTAGGTTGGGCTGCAGATACGCAGTATTTT. The encoded protein is CASSVGWAADTQYF.

Concerning this clonotype: One end of the junction varies from germline; a read error may be responsible. The chain recombines TRBV2 with TRBJ1-2; maybe TRBD1 (5 bases). Germline CDR1 is SNHLY and CDR2 is FYNNEI. CDR3 length: 14 residues. In nucleotides, the CDR3 is TGTGCCAGCATTGAAAATCCGGGGCATTATGGCTACACCTTC. This encodes CASIENPGHYGYTF.

J is TRBJ2-7 and V is TRBV15; 7 bases are a match to TRBD1. V shed 3 bases and J 2 bases; nucleotides not matched to a gene: 4. The germline gives CDR1 LNHNV, CDR2 YYDKDF (reference sequence). The CDR3 loop spans 14 amino acids. As DNA, the CDR3 is TGTGCCACCAGCAGTAGTCAGGGGGCCTACGAGCAGTACTTC. Translated, it gives CATSSSQGAYEQYF.

This clonotype came up a few times. The V and J genes are TRBV6-2 or TRBV6-3 and TRBJ1-1; D remains ambiguous. The V gene lost 8 bases and the J gene lost 3 bases, with 10 bases spanning the gap. Germline V gene data show CDR1 as MNHEY and CDR2 as SVGEGT. The CDR3 is made up of 12 amino acids. CDR3 coding DNA: TGTGCCAGCGGTCCGTATCACACTGAAGCTTTCTTT. Translating it yields CASGPYHTEAFF.